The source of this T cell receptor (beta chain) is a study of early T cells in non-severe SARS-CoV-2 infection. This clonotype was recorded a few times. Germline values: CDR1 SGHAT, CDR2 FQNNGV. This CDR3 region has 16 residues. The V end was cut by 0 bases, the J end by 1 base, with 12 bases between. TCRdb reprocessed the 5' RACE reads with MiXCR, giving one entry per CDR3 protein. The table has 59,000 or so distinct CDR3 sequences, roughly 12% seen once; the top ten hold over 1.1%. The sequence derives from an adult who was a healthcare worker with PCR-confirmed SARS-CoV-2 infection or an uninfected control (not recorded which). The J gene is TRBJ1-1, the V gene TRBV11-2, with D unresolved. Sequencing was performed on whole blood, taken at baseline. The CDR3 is CASSLDRGGRNTEAFF. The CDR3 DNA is TGTGCCAGCAGCTTAGATCGGGGAGGGCGGAACACTGAAGCTTTCTTT.